Listed below are T cell receptor beta chains from one sample, sequenced in a study of control samples from healthy donors and cancer patients. The method was immunoSEQ multiplex PCR; TCRdb's version includes in-frame clones alone and lacks a portion of them. The sample includes fewer than 70,000 clones, about nine tenths seen only once; the top ten take about 14%. Sequencing input: PBMCs. The receptors stem from a man aged 60 to 75 with head and neck cancer. The CDR3 runs from the conserved cysteine through the conserved F or W. A D gene is named only where the DNA matches it firmly. The size of a clone is reported for some rows only, either as once, few or many, or as a class for expanded clones.

v_gene	d_gene	len	j_gene	abundance	CDR3aa	CDR3nt
TRBV27	TRBD1	16	TRBJ1-1	-	CASTDRQGTPNTEAFF	TGTGCCAGCACCGACCGACAGGGGACTCCGAACACTGAAGCTTTCTTT
TRBV12-3/TRBV12-4	-	13	TRBJ2-6	-	CASRLGGANVLTF	TGTGCCAGCAGACTCGGTGGGGCCAACGTCCTGACTTTC
TRBV27	-	13	TRBJ2-5	-	CASTHRATGSQYF	TGTGCCAGCACCCACCGGGCCACCGGGTCCCAGTACTTC
TRBV28	-	12	TRBJ1-2	-	CASSLKGVGYTF	TGTGCCAGCAGTTTAAAGGGGGTGGGCTACACCTTC
TRBV7-8	-	14	TRBJ2-5	-	CASSLRRGAETQYF	TGTGCCAGCAGCTTACGACGGGGTGCAGAGACCCAGTACTTC
TRBV6-5	-	11	TRBJ1-1	-	CASLWGVEAFF	TGTGCCAGCCTCTGGGGTGTTGAAGCTTTCTTT
TRBV28	TRBD1	16	TRBJ1-4	-	CASSPDPGQGLLEGFF	TGTGCCAGCAGTCCGGATCCGGGACAGGGTCTTTTAGAGGGTTTTTTT
TRBV5-1	-	15	TRBJ2-3	-	CASSLALTNDRTQYF	TGCGCCAGCAGCTTGGCCCTGACAAATGATCGTACGCAGTATTTT
TRBV7-2	TRBD2	15	TRBJ2-1	-	CASSLRPSGYNEQFF	TGTGCCAGCAGCTTGAGACCTAGCGGGTACAATGAGCAGTTCTTC
TRBV6-2/TRBV6-3	-	15	TRBJ2-5	-	CASSSEGISTETQYF	TGTGCCAGCAGTTCCGAGGGTATTTCGACAGAGACCCAGTACTTC
TRBV7-9	-	13	TRBJ2-3	-	CASSQSRTDTQYF	TGTGCCAGCAGCCAGTCGCGCACAGATACGCAGTATTTT
TRBV27	TRBD1	16	TRBJ2-3	-	CASSRRGQGEADTQYF	TGTGCCAGCAGCCGGAGGGGACAGGGAGAGGCAGATACGCAGTATTTT
TRBV19	-	14	TRBJ1-2	-	CASFKQGGQGGYTF	TGTGCCAGTTTCAAACAGGGTGGCCAGGGCGGCTACACCTTC
TRBV7-6	TRBD2	16	TRBJ2-4	-	CASSVTSGRAGNIQYF	TGTGCCAGCAGCGTGACTAGCGGGAGGGCCGGAAACATTCAGTACTTC
TRBV2	TRBD1	16	TRBJ2-4	-	CASSETGQGAKNIQYF	TGTGCCAGCAGTGAGACCGGACAGGGGGCCAAAAACATTCAGTACTTC
TRBV3-1/TRBV3-2	TRBD1	15	TRBJ2-5	-	CASSQLTGGAETQYF	TGTGCCAGCAGCCAACTGACAGGGGGCGCCGAGACCCAGTACTTC
TRBV3-1/TRBV3-2	-	14	TRBJ2-7	once	CASSHAPDGYEQYF	TGTGCCAGCAGCCACGCCCCGGACGGCTACGAGCAGTACTTC
TRBV7-8	TRBD1	17	TRBJ2-5	-	CASSLRLRDRRQETQYF	TGTGCCAGCAGCTTAAGGCTACGGGACAGGCGACAAGAGACCCAGTACTTC
TRBV5-1	-	13	TRBJ1-1	-	CASSTGKNTEAFF	TGCGCCAGCAGCACAGGGAAGAACACTGAAGCTTTCTTT
TRBV30	TRBD2	23	TRBJ2-1	few	CAWSVPFRGAGGPYFASYNEQFF	TGTGCCTGGAGCGTGCCCTTTCGAGGGGCGGGAGGTCCCTACTTCGCCTCCTACAATGAGCAGTTCTTC
TRBV23-1	-	15	TRBJ2-1	-	CADNLSRRIHNEQFF	TGCGCCGACAATCTGTCGAGGAGGATTCACAATGAGCAGTTCTTC
TRBV7-9	-	16	TRBJ2-2	-	CASSPVTGAGVGELFF	TGTGCCAGCAGCCCAGTGACAGGGGCGGGGGTCGGGGAGCTGTTTTTT
TRBV12-5	-	18	TRBJ1-6	-	CASGSPEGRPFYNSPLHF	TGTGCTAGTGGTTCACCAGAGGGCAGGCCCTTCTATAATTCACCCCTCCACTTT